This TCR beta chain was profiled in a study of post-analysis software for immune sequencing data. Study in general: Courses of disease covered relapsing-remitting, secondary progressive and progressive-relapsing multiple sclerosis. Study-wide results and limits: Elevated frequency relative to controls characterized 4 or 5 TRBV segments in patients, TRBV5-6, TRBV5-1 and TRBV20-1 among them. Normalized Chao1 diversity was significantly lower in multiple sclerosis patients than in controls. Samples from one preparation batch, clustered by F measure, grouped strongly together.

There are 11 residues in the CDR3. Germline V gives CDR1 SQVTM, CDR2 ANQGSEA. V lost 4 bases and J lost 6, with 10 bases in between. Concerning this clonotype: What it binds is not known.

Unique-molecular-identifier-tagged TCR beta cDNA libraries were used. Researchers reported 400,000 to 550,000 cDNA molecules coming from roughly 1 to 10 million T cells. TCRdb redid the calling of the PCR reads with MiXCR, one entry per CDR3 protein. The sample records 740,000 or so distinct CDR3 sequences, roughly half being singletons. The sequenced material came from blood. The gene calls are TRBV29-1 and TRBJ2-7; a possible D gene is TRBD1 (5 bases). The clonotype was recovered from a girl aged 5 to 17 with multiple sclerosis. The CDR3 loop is CSVGQSAEQYF. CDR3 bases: TGCAGCGTTGGACAGTCGGCCGAGCAGTACTTC.